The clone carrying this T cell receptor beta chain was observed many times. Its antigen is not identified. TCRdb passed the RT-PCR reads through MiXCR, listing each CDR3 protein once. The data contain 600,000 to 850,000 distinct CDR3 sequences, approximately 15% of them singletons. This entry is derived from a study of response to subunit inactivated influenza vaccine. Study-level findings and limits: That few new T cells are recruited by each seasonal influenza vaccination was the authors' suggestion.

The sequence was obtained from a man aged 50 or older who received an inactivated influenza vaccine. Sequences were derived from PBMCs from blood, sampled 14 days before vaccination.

CDR3 sequence reads: CSGWPGGRQPQHF. CDR3 in DNA: TGCAGTGGGTGGCCCGGGGGAAGACAGCCCCAGCATTTT. The rearrangement uses TRBV20-1 and TRBJ1-5; TRBD1 might be the D (5 bases). Germline V gene data show CDR1 as DFQATT and CDR2 as SNEGSKA (reference sequence). V lost 7 bases, J lost 7 bases, and 17 bases lay in between. This CDR3 has 13 amino acids.